A single sample is the source of the 5 T cell receptor beta chains below, sequenced in a study of memory CD4+ T cells and cytomegalovirus serostatus. The sort gate was single viable CD3+CD4+CD8-CD45RO+ cells for memory CD4+ T cells. Profiling relied on immunoSEQ multiplex PCR, and the TCRdb table lists in-frame clones only, not all of them. The sample lists about 59,000 clones, less than 85% occurring once. The sample consisted of memory CD4+ T cells from blood. These receptors were obtained from an adult in good health and CMV-seronegative. Some clones in this sample may be carry-over from other donors' samples.

The chain is built from TRBV9 and TRBJ2-1, with 8 bases aligning to TRBD2. Germline V gives CDR1 SGDLS, CDR2 YYNGEE. V lost 1 base to trimming and J lost 4 bases; unmatched junction nucleotides: 4. This CDR3 has 15 residues. CDR3 sequence reads: CASSVKASGYNEQFF. DNA of the CDR3: TGTGCCAGCAGCGTAAAGGCTAGCGGGTACAATGAGCAGTTCTTC.

This clone has a handful of counts. The V gene is TRBV5-1, the J gene TRBJ1-4, with 7 bases lining up with TRBD1. Unmatched junction bases numbered 6, after V lost 4 bases and J lost 3 bases. CDR1 and CDR2 from the germline V gene are SGHRS and YFSETQ. The CDR3 is 15 residues long. The CDR3 sequence is CASSLGQRANEKLFF. CDR3 bases: TGCGCCAGCAGCCTGGGACAGCGTGCTAATGAAAAACTGTTTTTT.

The V gene is TRBV6-6, the J gene TRBJ2-7; TRBD2 agrees at 10 bases. Germline lookup yields CDR1 MNHNY and CDR2 SVGAGI (reference sequence). The CDR3 length is 15 residues. Trimming cost V 8 bases and J 1 base; bases outside gene matches: 8. The CDR3 DNA reads TGTGCCAGCTACCATAGCGGGGGGCGATCCTACGAGCAGTACTTC. This encodes CASYHSGGRSYEQYF.

The chain couples TRBV30 to TRBJ1-4, with TRBD1 matching 9 bases. The CDR3 has 13 residues. Germline V CDR1 and CDR2: GTSNPN, SVGIG (reference sequence). Trimming took 1 base from V and 7 from J; bases not matched to a gene: 1. Here the CDR3 DNA reads TGTGCCTGGAGTGGGACAGGGGTTGAAAAACTGTTTTTT. Translation gives CAWSGTGVEKLFF.

This sequence joins TRBV5-1 and TRBJ2-1, with 11 bases fitting TRBD2. CDR3 size: 15 residues. V was pared by 4 bases and J by 4 bases, with 4 bases of the junction left unmatched. Germline V gene lookup returns CDR1 SGHRS and CDR2 YFSETQ. CDR3 protein: CASSLGTSGYNEQFF. DNA for the CDR3: TGCGCCAGCAGCCTCGGGACTAGCGGATACAATGAGCAGTTCTTC.